This T cell receptor (beta chain) was sequenced in a study of T cell responses to AZD1222 COVID-19 vaccine. Profiling relied on immunoSEQ multiplex PCR, and the TCRdb table lists in-frame clones only, not all of them. Here the sample spans roughly 100,000 clones, 70% to 90% being singletons. Sequences were derived from peripheral blood, sampled on day 0 of AZD1222 vaccination. The source is an adult in good health.

The CDR3 DNA follows: TGTGCCAGCAGCCGCCGGGACGGTAACACCGGGGAGCTGTTTTTT. Protein: CASSRRDGNTGELFF. The genes are TRBV4-2 and TRBJ2-2; D is possibly TRBD1 or TRBD2 (5 bases each). V was pared by 4 bases and J by 2 bases, with 11 bases between. In germline, CDR1 is LGHNA, CDR2 YNFKEQ. The CDR3 sequence is 15 residues long.